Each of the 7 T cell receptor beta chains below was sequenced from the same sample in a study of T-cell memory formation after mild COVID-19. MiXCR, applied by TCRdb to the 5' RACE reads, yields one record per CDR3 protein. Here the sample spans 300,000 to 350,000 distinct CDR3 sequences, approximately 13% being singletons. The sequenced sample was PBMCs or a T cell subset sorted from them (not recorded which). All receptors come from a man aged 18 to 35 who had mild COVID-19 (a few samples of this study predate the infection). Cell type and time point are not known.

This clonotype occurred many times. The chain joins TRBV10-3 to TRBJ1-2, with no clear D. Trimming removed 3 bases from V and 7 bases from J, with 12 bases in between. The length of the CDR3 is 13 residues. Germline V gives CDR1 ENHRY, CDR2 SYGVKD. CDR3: CAISDGPLAGYTF. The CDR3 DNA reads TGTGCCATCAGTGACGGACCCCTCGCTGGCTACACCTTC.

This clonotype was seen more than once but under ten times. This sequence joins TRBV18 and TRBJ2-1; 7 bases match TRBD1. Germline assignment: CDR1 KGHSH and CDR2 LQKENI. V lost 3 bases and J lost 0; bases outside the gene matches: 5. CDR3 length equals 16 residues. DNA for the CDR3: TGTGCCAGCTCACCTTCGGGACAGAGCTCCTACAATGAGCAGTTCTTC. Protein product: CASSPSGQSSYNEQFF.

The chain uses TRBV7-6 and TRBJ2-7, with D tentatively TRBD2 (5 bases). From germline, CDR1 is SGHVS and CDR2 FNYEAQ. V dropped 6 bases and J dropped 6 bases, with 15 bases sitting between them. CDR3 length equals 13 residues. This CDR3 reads CASSPRGSVEQYF. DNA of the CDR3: TGTGCCAGCAGTCCACGCGGGTCCGTCGAGCAGTACTTC.

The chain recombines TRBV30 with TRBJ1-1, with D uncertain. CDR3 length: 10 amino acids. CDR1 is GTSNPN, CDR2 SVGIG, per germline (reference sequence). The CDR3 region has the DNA TGTGTGTATCGAGGCACTGAAGCTTTCTTT. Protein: CVYRGTEAFF.

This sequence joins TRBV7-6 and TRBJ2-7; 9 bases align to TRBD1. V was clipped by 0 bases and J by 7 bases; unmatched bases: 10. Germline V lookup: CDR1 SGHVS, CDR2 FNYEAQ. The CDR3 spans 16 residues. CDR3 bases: TGTGCCAGCAGCTTAGCCGGAGGGACAGGGTTAAGGGAGCAGTACTTC. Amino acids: CASSLAGGTGLREQYF. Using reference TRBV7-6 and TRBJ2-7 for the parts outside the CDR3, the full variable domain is GAGVSQSPRYKVTKRGQDVALRCDPISGHVSLYWYRQALGQGPEFLTYFNYEAQQDKSGLPNDRFSAERPEGSISTLTIQRTEQRDSAMYRCASSLAGGTGLREQYFGPGTRLTVT.

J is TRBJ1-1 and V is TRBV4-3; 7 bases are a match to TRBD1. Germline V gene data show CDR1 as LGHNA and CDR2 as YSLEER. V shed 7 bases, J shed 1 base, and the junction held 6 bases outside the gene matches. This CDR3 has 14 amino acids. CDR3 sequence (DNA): TGCGCCAGCAAGATCCAGGGGGAGAACACTGAAGCTTTCTTT. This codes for CASKIQGENTEAFF.

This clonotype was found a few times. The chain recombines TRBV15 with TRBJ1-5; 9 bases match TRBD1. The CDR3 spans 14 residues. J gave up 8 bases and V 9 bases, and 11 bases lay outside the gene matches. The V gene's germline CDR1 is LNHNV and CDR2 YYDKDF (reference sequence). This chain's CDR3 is CATTRDREGKPQHF. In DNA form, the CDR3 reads TGTGCCACTACCCGGGACAGGGAGGGGAAGCCCCAGCATTTT.